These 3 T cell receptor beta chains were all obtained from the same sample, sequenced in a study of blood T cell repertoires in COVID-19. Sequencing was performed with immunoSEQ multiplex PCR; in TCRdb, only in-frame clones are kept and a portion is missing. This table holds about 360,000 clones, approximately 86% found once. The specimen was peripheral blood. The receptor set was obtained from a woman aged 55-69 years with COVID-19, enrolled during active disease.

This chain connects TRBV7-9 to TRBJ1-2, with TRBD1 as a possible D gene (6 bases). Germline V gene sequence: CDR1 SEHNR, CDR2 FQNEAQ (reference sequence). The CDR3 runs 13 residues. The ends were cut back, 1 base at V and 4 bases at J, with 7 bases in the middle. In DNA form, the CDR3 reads TGTGCCAGCAGCTTAGTAGGGGGCTATGGCTACACCTTC. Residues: CASSLVGGYGYTF. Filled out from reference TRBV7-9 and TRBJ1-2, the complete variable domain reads DTGVSQNPRHKITKRGQNVTFRCDPISEHNRLYWYRQTLGQGPEFLTYFQNEAQLEKSRLLSDRFSAERPKGSFSTLEIQRTEQGDSAMYLCASSLVGGYGYTFGSGTRLTVV.

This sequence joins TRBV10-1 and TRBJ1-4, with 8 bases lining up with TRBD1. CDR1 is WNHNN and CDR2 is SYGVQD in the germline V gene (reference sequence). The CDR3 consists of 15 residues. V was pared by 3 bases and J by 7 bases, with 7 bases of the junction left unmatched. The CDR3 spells CASSDPTGDSEKLFF. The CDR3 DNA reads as TGCGCCAGCAGTGACCCGACAGGGGATTCTGAAAAACTGTTTTTT.

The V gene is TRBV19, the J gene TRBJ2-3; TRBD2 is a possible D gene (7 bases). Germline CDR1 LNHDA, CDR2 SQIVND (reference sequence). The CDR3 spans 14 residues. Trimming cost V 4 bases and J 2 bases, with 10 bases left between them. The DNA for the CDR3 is TGTGCCAGTAGTAGCGGGGGCTACACAGATACGCAGTATTTT. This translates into CASSSGGYTDTQYF.